Listed below are T cell receptor beta chains from one sample, sequenced in a study of blood T cell repertoires in COVID-19. Profiled with immunoSEQ multiplex PCR; TCRdb holds only in-frame clones, not every one. Of fewer than 600,000 clones in the sample, roughly 90% were seen once. Sequences were obtained from PBMCs or T cells enriched from blood (not recorded which). The receptors originated from a middle-aged woman who had recovered from COVID-19. Each CDR3 is given with its conserved first and last residue. A D gene is named only where the DNA matches it firmly. Size values are once, few and many counts, or a class for expanded clones, and some rows have none.

.	TRBV18	TRBJ2-1	TRBD1	CASSPPYGDSSYNEQFF	TGTGCCAGCTCACCACCGTACGGGGACAGCTCCTACAATGAGCAGTTCTTC
.	TRBV18	TRBJ1-1	.	CASSITDRGTEAFF	TGTGCCAGCTCAATCACGGATCGGGGTACTGAAGCTTTCTTT
.	TRBV9	TRBJ1-2	TRBD1	CASSTGTGDYGYTF	TGTGCCAGCAGCACCGGGACAGGTGACTATGGCTACACCTTC
.	TRBV5-4	TRBJ1-2	.	CASSTVAGSNYGYTF	TGTGCCAGCTCGACGGTGGCGGGTTCTAACTATGGCTACACCTTC
.	TRBV5-1	TRBJ2-3	TRBD2	CASSRGSSGSTDTQYF	TGCGCCAGCAGCCGTGGGAGTAGCGGGAGCACAGATACGCAGTATTTT
.	TRBV10-1	TRBJ2-7	.	CASNKLGTLGYEQYF	TGCGCCAGCAACAAGCTCGGGACATTGGGCTACGAGCAGTACTTC
.	TRBV27	TRBJ2-3	TRBD1	CASSSGQGWSDTQYF	TGTGCCAGCAGTTCTGGACAGGGCTGGTCAGATACGCAGTATTTT
few	TRBV6-5	TRBJ1-5	TRBD1	CASSDRENQPQHF	TGTGCCAGCAGCGACAGGGAAAATCAGCCCCAGCATTTT
.	TRBV6-5	TRBJ2-3	TRBD1	CASSSGQATDTQYF	TGTGCCAGCAGTTCTGGACAGGCCACAGATACGCAGTATTTT
once	TRBV24-1	TRBJ1-4	TRBD1	CATSDPSRGPGLEKLFF	TGTGCCACCAGTGACCCCTCAAGGGGGCCGGGGCTTGAAAAACTGTTTTTT
.	TRBV7-2	TRBJ1-1	.	CASSLGPFHTEAFF	TGTGCCAGCAGCTTAGGGCCTTTTCACACTGAAGCTTTCTTT
once	TRBV12-3/TRBV12-4	TRBJ1-4	.	CASRTATNEKLFF	TGTGCCAGCAGGACAGCAACTAATGAAAAACTGTTTTTT
.	TRBV30	TRBJ2-6	.	CAWHPGSGANVLTF	TGTGCCTGGCACCCGGGATCTGGGGCCAACGTCCTGACTTTC
.	TRBV11-2	TRBJ1-1	.	CASSVQLNTEAFF	TGTGCCAGCAGTGTACAGTTGAACACTGAAGCTTTCTTT
.	TRBV7-9	TRBJ2-7	.	CASSSIDSTPYEQYF	TGTGCCAGCAGCTCCATAGACTCCACACCCTACGAGCAGTACTTC
.	TRBV19	TRBJ2-2	.	CASSISTGAGELFF	TGTGCCAGTAGTATATCGACGGGGGCCGGGGAGCTGTTTTTT
.	TRBV4-3	TRBJ1-2	TRBD1	CASSQDWTGAGGYTF	TGCGCCAGCAGCCAAGATTGGACAGGGGCGGGTGGCTACACCTTC
few	TRBV6-5	TRBJ1-6	.	CASSYDGGGNSPLHF	TGTGCCAGCAGTTACGATGGGGGGGGGAATTCACCCCTCCACTTT
once	TRBV11-2	TRBJ2-7	.	CASSLVSGYEQYF	TGTGCCAGCAGCTTAGTGTCCGGCTACGAGCAGTACTTC
.	TRBV4-3	TRBJ1-1	.	CASSQESVNTEAFF	TGCGCCAGCAGCCAAGAAAGCGTGAACACTGAAGCTTTCTTT
.	TRBV7-2	TRBJ2-5	.	CASSFHSLQETQYF	TGTGCCAGCAGCTTTCACAGCCTACAAGAGACCCAGTACTTC
.	TRBV5-4	TRBJ1-1	TRBD1	CASSLPGGLNTEAFF	TGTGCCAGCAGCCTCCCAGGGGGGTTAAACACTGAAGCTTTCTTT
once	TRBV27	TRBJ2-2	TRBD2	CASRPSGRTNTGELFF	TGTGCCAGCAGGCCTAGCGGAAGAACGAACACCGGGGAGCTGTTTTTT
.	TRBV18	TRBJ2-2	TRBD2	CASSPVGLAGAGELFF	TGTGCCAGCTCACCAGTGGGACTAGCGGGAGCCGGGGAGCTGTTTTTT
.	TRBV5-6	TRBJ1-1	.	CASSLIVRDYTEAFF	TGTGCCAGCAGCTTGATTGTCAGGGACTACACTGAAGCTTTCTTT
.	TRBV6-5	TRBJ2-3	.	CASTLIYTDTQYF	TGTGCCAGCACCCTAATTTACACAGATACGCAGTATTTT
once	TRBV6-2/TRBV6-3	TRBJ1-5	.	CASSYRTVNQPQHF	TGTGCCAGCAGTTACCGGACAGTTAATCAGCCCCAGCATTTT
.	TRBV7-2	TRBJ2-7	.	CASSQGGAEQYF	TGTGCCAGCAGCCAGGGTGGAGCCGAGCAGTACTTC
.	TRBV10-1	TRBJ2-1	TRBD2	CASSSFSSGKYNEQFF	TGCGCCAGCAGCTCGTTCTCTAGCGGAAAATACAATGAGCAGTTCTTC
.	TRBV7-9	TRBJ1-1	.	CASSLLQANTEAFF	TGTGCCAGCAGCTTGTTACAGGCGAACACTGAAGCTTTCTTT
.	TRBV7-2	TRBJ2-7	.	CASSSVGWGDEQYF	TGTGCCAGCAGCTCGGTCGGTTGGGGCGACGAGCAGTACTTC
.	TRBV5-4	TRBJ2-2	TRBD2	CASSFGGGDTGELFF	TGTGCCAGCAGCTTTGGGGGGGGAGACACCGGGGAGCTGTTTTTT
.	TRBV9	TRBJ2-1	TRBD2	CASARGATSGNNEQFF	TGTGCCAGCGCCAGAGGTGCGACTAGCGGAAACAATGAGCAGTTCTTC
.	TRBV18	TRBJ1-2	TRBD1	CASTRQGWDGYTF	TGTGCCAGCACAAGACAGGGTTGGGATGGCTACACCTTC
.	TRBV23-1	TRBJ1-2	.	CASSQYIINYGYTF	TGCGCCAGCAGTCAGTACATCATTAACTATGGCTACACCTTC
.	TRBV5-1	TRBJ2-2	TRBD1	CASGRQGERTGELFF	TGCGCCAGCGGGCGACAGGGTGAACGGACCGGGGAGCTGTTTTTT
.	TRBV7-2	TRBJ1-2	.	CASSFMEGAYGYTF	TGTGCCAGCAGCTTCATGGAGGGCGCCTATGGCTACACCTTC
once	TRBV10-2	TRBJ1-1	TRBD1	CASSWLDRVNTEAFF	TGCGCCAGCAGCTGGTTGGACAGGGTGAACACTGAAGCTTTCTTT
.	TRBV29-1	TRBJ1-1	.	CSTKDSSNTEAFF	TGCAGCACCAAGGACAGTTCGAACACTGAAGCTTTCTTT
.	TRBV12-3/TRBV12-4	TRBJ1-1	TRBD1	CASSPDRTRAFF	TGTGCCAGCAGCCCGGACAGGACAAGAGCTTTCTTT
.	TRBV7-9	TRBJ2-2	.	CASSPGRLFF	TGTGCCAGCAGCCCAGGTCGGCTGTTTTTT
few	TRBV5-5	TRBJ1-1	.	CASRERTRGNTEAFF	TGTGCCAGCCGAGAAAGGACCAGGGGGAACACTGAAGCTTTCTTT
.	TRBV19	TRBJ1-2	TRBD1	CASRSSTGENYGYTF	TGTGCCAGTAGATCCAGTACAGGGGAAAACTATGGCTACACCTTC
.	TRBV2	TRBJ2-7	.	CASSETGYNAYEQYF	TGTGCCAGCAGTGAGACAGGATATAACGCCTACGAGCAGTACTTC
.	TRBV9	TRBJ2-2	TRBD2	CASSAYSGSSPGELFF	TGTGCCAGCAGCGCCTATAGCGGGAGTTCTCCCGGGGAGCTGTTTTTT
.	TRBV11-3	TRBJ2-1	.	CASSPGEVNEQFF	TGTGCCAGCAGTCCCGGGGAAGTCAATGAGCAGTTCTTC
.	TRBV12-3/TRBV12-4	TRBJ1-1	.	CASSTVEGAFF	TGTGCCAGCAGTACAGTGGAGGGGGCTTTCTTT
once	TRBV11-2	TRBJ2-7	TRBD2	CASSLDPLAGGVDLYEQYF	TGTGCCAGCAGCTTGGACCCACTAGCGGGAGGGGTGGATCTCTACGAGCAGTACTTC
once	TRBV13	TRBJ2-7	.	CASSFRGPYEQYF	TGTGCCAGCAGCTTTAGAGGTCCCTACGAGCAGTACTTC
.	TRBV18	TRBJ1-3	.	CASSPNTVSGNTIYF	TGTGCCAGCTCACCAAACACAGTCTCTGGAAACACCATATATTTT
.	TRBV10-1	TRBJ2-1	.	CASSESVSPSSYNEQFF	TGCGCCAGCAGTGAAAGTGTTAGCCCATCCTCCTACAATGAGCAGTTCTTC
few	TRBV10-1	TRBJ2-1	TRBD2	CASSRTSGRGNEQFF	TGCGCCAGCAGCCGTACTAGCGGGAGGGGTAATGAGCAGTTCTTC
.	TRBV3-1/TRBV3-2	TRBJ1-3	TRBD1	CASSPQGASGNTIYF	TGTGCCAGCAGCCCCCAGGGGGCGAGTGGAAACACCATATATTTT
.	TRBV19	TRBJ1-4	.	CASSPLQNSEKLFF	TGTGCCAGTAGTCCACTACAAAATTCGGAAAAACTGTTTTTT